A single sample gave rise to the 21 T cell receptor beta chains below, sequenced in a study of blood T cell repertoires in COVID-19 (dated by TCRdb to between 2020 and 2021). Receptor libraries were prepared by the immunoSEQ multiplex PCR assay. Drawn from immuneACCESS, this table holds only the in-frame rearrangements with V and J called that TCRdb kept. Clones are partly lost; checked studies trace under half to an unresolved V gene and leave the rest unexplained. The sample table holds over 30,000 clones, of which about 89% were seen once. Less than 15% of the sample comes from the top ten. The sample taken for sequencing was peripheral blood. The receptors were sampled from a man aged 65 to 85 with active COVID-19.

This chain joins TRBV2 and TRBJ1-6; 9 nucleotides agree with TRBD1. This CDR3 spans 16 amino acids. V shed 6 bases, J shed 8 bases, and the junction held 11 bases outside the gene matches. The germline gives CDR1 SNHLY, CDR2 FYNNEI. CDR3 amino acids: CASRVTGGIWDSPLHF. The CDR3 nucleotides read TGTGCCAGCAGGGTCACAGGGGGCATCTGGGATTCACCCCTCCACTTT.

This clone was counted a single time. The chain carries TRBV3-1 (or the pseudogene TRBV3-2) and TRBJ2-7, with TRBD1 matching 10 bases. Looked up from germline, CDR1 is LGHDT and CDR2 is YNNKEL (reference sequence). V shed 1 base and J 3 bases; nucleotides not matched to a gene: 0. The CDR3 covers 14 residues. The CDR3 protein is CASSQGTGGYEQYF. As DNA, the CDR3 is TGTGCCAGCAGCCAAGGGACAGGGGGCTACGAGCAGTACTTC.

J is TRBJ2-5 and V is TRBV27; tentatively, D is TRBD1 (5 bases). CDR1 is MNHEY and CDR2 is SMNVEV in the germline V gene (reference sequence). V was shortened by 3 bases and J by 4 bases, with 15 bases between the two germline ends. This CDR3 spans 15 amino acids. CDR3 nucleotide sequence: TGTGCCAGCAGTTTCGGGCAGGGTAATGGAGAGACCCAGTACTTC. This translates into CASSFGQGNGETQYF.

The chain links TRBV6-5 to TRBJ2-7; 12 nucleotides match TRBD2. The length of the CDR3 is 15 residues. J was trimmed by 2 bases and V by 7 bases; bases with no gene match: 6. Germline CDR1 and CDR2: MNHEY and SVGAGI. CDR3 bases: TGTGCCAGCACCACGACTAGCGGGAGACCCTACGAGCAGTACTTC. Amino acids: CASTTTSGRPYEQYF.

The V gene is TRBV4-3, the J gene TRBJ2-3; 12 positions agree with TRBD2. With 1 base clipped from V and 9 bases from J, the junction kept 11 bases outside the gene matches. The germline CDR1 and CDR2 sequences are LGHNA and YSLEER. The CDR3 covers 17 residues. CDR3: CASSQGVGGLAGLTQYF. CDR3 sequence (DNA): TGCGCCAGCAGCCAAGGGGTCGGAGGACTAGCGGGATTAACGCAGTATTTT.

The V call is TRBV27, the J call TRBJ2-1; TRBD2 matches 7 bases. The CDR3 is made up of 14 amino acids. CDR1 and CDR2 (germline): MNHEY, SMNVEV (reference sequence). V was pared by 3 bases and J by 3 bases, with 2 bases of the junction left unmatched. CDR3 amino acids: CASSFRGDYNEQFF. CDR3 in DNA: TGTGCCAGCAGTTTCCGGGGGGACTACAATGAGCAGTTCTTC.

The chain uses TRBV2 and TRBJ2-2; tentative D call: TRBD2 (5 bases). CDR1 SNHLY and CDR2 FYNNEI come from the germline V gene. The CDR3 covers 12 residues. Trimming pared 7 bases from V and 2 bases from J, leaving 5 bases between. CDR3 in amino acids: CASTSNTGELFF. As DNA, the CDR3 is TGTGCCAGCACTAGCAACACCGGGGAGCTGTTTTTT.

CDR3 bases: TGTGCCAGCAGTTCAGCGGGAGGCGGTGAGCAGTTCTTC. This gives the protein CASSSAGGGEQFF. V and J are TRBV6-1 and TRBJ2-1; 9 bases are a match to TRBD2. Germline CDR1 is MNHNS and CDR2 is SASEGT. Losses at the gene ends were 5 bases for V and 9 bases for J; bases not matched to a gene: 5. The CDR3 is made up of 13 amino acids.

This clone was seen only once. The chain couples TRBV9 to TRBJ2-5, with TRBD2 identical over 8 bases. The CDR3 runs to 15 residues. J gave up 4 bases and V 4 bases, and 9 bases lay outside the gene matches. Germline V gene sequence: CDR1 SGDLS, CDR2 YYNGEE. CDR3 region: CASSLGGGDGETQYF. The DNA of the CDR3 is TGTGCCAGCAGCCTCGGGGGGGGCGATGGAGAGACCCAGTACTTC.

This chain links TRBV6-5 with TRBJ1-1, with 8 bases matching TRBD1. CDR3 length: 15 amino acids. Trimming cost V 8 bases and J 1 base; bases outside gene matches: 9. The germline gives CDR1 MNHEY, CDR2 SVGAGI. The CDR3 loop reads CASLSWTGWNTEAFF. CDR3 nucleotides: TGTGCCAGCCTCTCCTGGACAGGGTGGAACACTGAAGCTTTCTTT.

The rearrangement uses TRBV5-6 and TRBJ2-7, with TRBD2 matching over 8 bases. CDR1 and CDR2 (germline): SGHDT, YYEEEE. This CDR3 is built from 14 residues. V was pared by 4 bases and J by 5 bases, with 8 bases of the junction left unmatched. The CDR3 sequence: CASSAGTRRDEQYF. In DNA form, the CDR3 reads TGTGCCAGCAGCGCCGGGACTAGAAGGGACGAGCAGTACTTC.

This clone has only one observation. CDR3 coding DNA: TGTGCCAGCAGTTACTCAGGGGGGGACACTGAAGCTTTCTTT. Its protein is CASSYSGGDTEAFF. The V gene is TRBV6-6, the J gene TRBJ1-1; TRBD1 is a possible D gene (6 bases). The germline CDR1 and CDR2 sequences are MNHNY and SVGAGI (reference sequence). Trimming shortened V by 0 bases and J by 3 bases, and 8 bases separated the two germline ends. This CDR3 comprises 14 residues.

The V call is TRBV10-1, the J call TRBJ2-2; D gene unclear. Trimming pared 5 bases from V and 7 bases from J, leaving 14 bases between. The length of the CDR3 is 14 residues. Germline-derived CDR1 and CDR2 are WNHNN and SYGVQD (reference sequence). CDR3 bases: TGCGCCAGCAGTTTCAACCCAAACGGCGGGGAGCTGTTTTTT. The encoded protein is CASSFNPNGGELFF.

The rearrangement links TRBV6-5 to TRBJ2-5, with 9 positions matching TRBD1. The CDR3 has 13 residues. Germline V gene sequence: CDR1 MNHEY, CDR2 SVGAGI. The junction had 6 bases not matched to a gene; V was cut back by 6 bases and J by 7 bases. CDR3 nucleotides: TGTGCCAGCAGCAAACAGGGGGCGGGGACCCAGTACTTC. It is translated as CASSKQGAGTQYF.

For the CDR3, the DNA is TGTGCCAGCAGTTTATCCAGCGTAGCGGGAGCAAGAGATACGCAGTATTTT. Translation gives CASSLSSVAGARDTQYF. The chain couples TRBV28 to TRBJ2-3, with 9 bases fitting TRBD2. CDR1 MDHEN and CDR2 SYDVKM come from the germline V gene. With 1 base clipped from V and 5 bases from J, the junction kept 10 bases outside the gene matches. This CDR3 contains 17 residues. The full variable domain, in which reference TRBV28 and TRBJ2-3 provide the parts outside the CDR3, is DVKVTQSSRYLVKRTGEKVFLECVQDMDHENMFWYRQDPGLGLRLIYFSYDVKMKEKGDIPEGYSVSREKKERFSLILESASTNQTSMYLCASSLSSVAGARDTQYFGPGTRLTVL.

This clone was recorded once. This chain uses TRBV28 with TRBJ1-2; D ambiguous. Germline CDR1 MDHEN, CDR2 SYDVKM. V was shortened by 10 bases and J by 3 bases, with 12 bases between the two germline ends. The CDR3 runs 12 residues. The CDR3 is CATVRDDYGYTF. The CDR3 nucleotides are TGTGCCACCGTTCGGGATGACTATGGCTACACCTTC.

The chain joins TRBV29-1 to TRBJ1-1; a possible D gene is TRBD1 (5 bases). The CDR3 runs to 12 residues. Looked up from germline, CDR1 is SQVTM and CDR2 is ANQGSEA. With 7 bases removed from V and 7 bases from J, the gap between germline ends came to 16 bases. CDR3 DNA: TGCAGCGCAACCGACAGTACCCTTGAAGCTTTCTTT. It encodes CSATDSTLEAFF. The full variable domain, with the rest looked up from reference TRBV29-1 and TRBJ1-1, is SAVISQKPSRDICQRGTSLTIQCQVDSQVTMMFWYRQQPGQSLTLIATANQGSEATYESGFVIDKFPISRPNLTFSTLTVSNMSPEDSSIYLCSATDSTLEAFFGQGTRLTVV.

Written as DNA, the CDR3 is TGTGCCAGCAGCCGACAGGGGTTAGCCAAAAACATTCAGTACTTC. The encoded protein is CASSRQGLAKNIQYF. This rearrangement joins TRBV14 to TRBJ2-4, with 8 nucleotides matching TRBD1. V dropped 4 bases and J dropped 0; count of bases not matched to a gene: 2. The CDR3 is made up of 15 amino acids. CDR1 SGHDN and CDR2 FVKESK come from the germline V gene.

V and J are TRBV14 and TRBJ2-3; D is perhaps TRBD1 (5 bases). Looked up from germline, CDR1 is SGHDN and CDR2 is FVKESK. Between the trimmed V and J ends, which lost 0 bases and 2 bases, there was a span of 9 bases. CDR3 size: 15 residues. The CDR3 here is CASSQDWTNTDTQYF. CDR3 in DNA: TGTGCCAGCAGCCAAGATTGGACAAACACAGATACGCAGTATTTT. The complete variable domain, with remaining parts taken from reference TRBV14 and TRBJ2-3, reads EAGVTQFPSHSVIEKGQTVTLRCDPISGHDNLYWYRRVMGKEIKFLLHFVKESKQDESGMPNNRFLAERTGGTYSTLKVQPAELEDSGVYFCASSQDWTNTDTQYFGPGTRLTVL.

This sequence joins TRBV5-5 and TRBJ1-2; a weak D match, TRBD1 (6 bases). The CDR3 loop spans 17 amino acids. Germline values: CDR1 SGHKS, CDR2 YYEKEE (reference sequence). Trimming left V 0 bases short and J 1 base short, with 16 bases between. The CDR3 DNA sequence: TGTGCCAGCAGCTTGGCGACTACTAGGACAGTTAACTATGGCTACACCTTC. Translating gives CASSLATTRTVNYGYTF.

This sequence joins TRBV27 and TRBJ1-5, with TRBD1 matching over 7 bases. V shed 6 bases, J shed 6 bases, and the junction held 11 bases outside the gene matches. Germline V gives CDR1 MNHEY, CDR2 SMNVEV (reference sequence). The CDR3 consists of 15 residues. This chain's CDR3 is CASSMGQPGGQPQHF. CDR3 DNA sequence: TGTGCCAGCAGCATGGGACAGCCAGGGGGTCAGCCCCAGCATTTT.